The 24 T cell receptor beta chains in this list originate from one sample, sequenced in a study of blood T cell repertoires in COVID-19. Clones were sequenced by immunoSEQ multiplex PCR, and TCRdb holds only the in-frame ones, with some missing. The sample contains 130,000 to 150,000 clones, more than 70% of which appear only once. The sequenced sample was peripheral blood. The source is a human donor in a cohort sampled during active COVID-19.

A few counts support this clone. The chain is built from TRBV4-1 and TRBJ2-5; a possible D gene is TRBD1 (6 bases). The germline gives CDR1 MGHRA, CDR2 YSYEKL. The V end lost 0 bases, the J end lost 5 bases, and 19 bases lay between the germline ends. This CDR3 region has 17 residues. In nucleotides, the CDR3 is TGCGCCAGCAGCCAAGACAGGGGTACGAGACGCAAGGAGACCCAGTACTTC. Translating it yields CASSQDRGTRRKETQYF.

The V call is TRBV19, the J call TRBJ1-6; 8 nucleotides match TRBD1. Germline V gene lookup returns CDR1 LNHDA and CDR2 SQIVND (reference sequence). The CDR3 contains 16 residues. V shed 3 bases and J 9 bases; nucleotides not matched to a gene: 10. The CDR3 DNA is TGTGCCAGTAGTATTGATCGGACAGGGCAGGGTTCACCCCTCCACTTT. Protein product: CASSIDRTGQGSPLHF. Filled out from reference TRBV19 and TRBJ1-6, the complete variable domain reads DGGITQSPKYLFRKEGQNVTLSCEQNLNHDAMYWYRQDPGQGLRLIYYSQIVNDFQKGDIAEGYSVSREKKESFPLTVTSAQKNPTAFYLCASSIDRTGQGSPLHFGNGTRLTVT.

The gene calls are TRBV7-9 and TRBJ2-7, with 9 bases identical to TRBD2. Per the germline V gene, CDR1 is SEHNR and CDR2 is FQNEAQ (reference sequence). J gave up 2 bases and V 0 bases, and 2 bases lay outside the gene matches. The CDR3 is made up of 15 amino acids. CDR3 in amino acids: CASSLALAGTYEQYF. The CDR3 nucleotides read TGTGCCAGCAGCTTAGCCCTAGCGGGAACCTACGAGCAGTACTTC.

This clone appeared once. This chain joins TRBV6-2 or TRBV6-3 and TRBJ2-3; possibly TRBD2 for D (7 bases). Trimming took off 2 bases at V and 10 bases at J, with 16 bases between the two ends. This CDR3 is built from 14 residues. Germline V CDR1 and CDR2: MNHEY, SVGEGT. The CDR3 loop reads CASSYPGGLSAQYF. The CDR3 coding sequence is TGTGCCAGCAGTTACCCCGGGGGGCTATCCGCGCAGTATTTT.

Here the CDR3 reads CATSDLSGGRTDTQYF. The CDR3 DNA follows: TGTGCCACCAGTGATTTATCGGGGGGCCGCACAGATACGCAGTATTTT. The chain carries TRBV24-1 and TRBJ2-3; the D gene is possibly TRBD2 (7 bases). Germline lookup yields CDR1 KGHDR and CDR2 SFDVKD. The CDR3 totals 16 residues. Trimming stripped 1 base from V and 1 base from J, with 11 bases between.

The chain couples TRBV15 to TRBJ2-1, with 8 bases aligning to TRBD2. Germline CDR1 LNHNV, CDR2 YYDKDF (reference sequence). The V and J ends lost 3 bases and 0 bases, in that order; junction bases with no gene match: 10. The CDR3 consists of 18 residues. The DNA for the CDR3 is TGTGCCACCAGCAGGGCCTTTGGGCGGGGGGTCTCCTACAATGAGCAGTTCTTC. Translation gives CATSRAFGRGVSYNEQFF.

The V and J genes are TRBV2 and TRBJ1-1; D is undetermined. Germline loops: CDR1 SNHLY, CDR2 FYNNEI. Trimming took off 3 bases at V and 0 bases at J, with 5 bases between the two ends. This CDR3 is 13 amino acids long. In nucleotides, the CDR3 is TGTGCCAGCAGTGATTACATGAACACTGAAGCTTTCTTT. Translating it yields CASSDYMNTEAFF.

V usage is TRBV5-1 and J usage is TRBJ2-5; 7 bases agree with TRBD2. The germline V gene has CDR1 SGHRS and CDR2 YFSETQ. J lost 3 bases, V lost 4 bases, and 12 bases had no gene match. The CDR3 loop spans 16 amino acids. The CDR3 DNA follows: TGCGCCAGCAGCCCCGTACCCGCTAGCGGCGAAGAGACCCAGTACTTC. Its translation: CASSPVPASGEETQYF.

The chain carries TRBV28 and TRBJ1-1, with D possibly being TRBD1 (6 bases). Germline V lookup: CDR1 MDHEN, CDR2 SYDVKM. CDR3 length equals 13 residues. V lost 6 bases to trimming and J lost 2 bases, with 10 bases between them. CDR3 coding DNA: TGTGCCAGCAGGGCAGGGGTTAACACTGAAGCTTTCTTT. It is translated as CASRAGVNTEAFF. The entire variable domain, with the rest obtained from reference TRBV28 and TRBJ1-1, is as follows: DVKVTQSSRYLVKRTGEKVFLECVQDMDHENMFWYRQDPGLGLRLIYFSYDVKMKEKGDIPEGYSVSREKKERFSLILESASTNQTSMYLCASRAGVNTEAFFGQGTRLTVV.

The chain couples TRBV7-3 to TRBJ2-3; perhaps TRBD2 as D (6 bases). CDR3 size: 17 residues. Trimming removed 1 base from V and 4 bases from J, with 18 bases in between. From germline, CDR1 is SGHTA and CDR2 FQGTGA. The CDR3 DNA reads as TGTGCCAGCAGCTTAAATATAGCGACTAGTGTTGCAGATACGCAGTATTTT. It codes for CASSLNIATSVADTQYF. The whole variable domain, filled in from reference TRBV7-3 and TRBJ2-3, reads GAGVSQTPSNKVTEKGKYVELRCDPISGHTALYWYRQSLGQGPEFLIYFQGTGAADDSGLPNDRFFAVRPEGSVSTLKIQRTERGDSAVYLCASSLNIATSVADTQYFGPGTRLTVL.

V is TRBV30 and J is TRBJ2-7, with D perhaps TRBD1 (5 bases). Germline V gene lookup returns CDR1 GTSNPN and CDR2 SVGIG (reference sequence). The CDR3 loop spans 14 amino acids. Between the trimmed V and J ends, which lost 6 bases and 4 bases, there was a span of 19 bases. The CDR3 DNA follows: TGTGCCTGCACCGACCAGGGTCTCGAGTACGAGCAGTACTTC. This translates into CACTDQGLEYEQYF. The full variable domain, completed using reference TRBV30 and TRBJ2-7, is SQTIHQWPATLVQPVGSPLSLECTVEGTSNPNLYWYRQAAGRGLQLLFYSVGIGQISSEVPQNLSASRPQDRQFILSSKKLLLSDSGFYLCACTDQGLEYEQYFGPGTRLTVT.

This clone was counted once. CDR3 nucleotides: TGTGCCACCAGCGGTGCGCTTAGACTAGCGGGGAGAACAGATACGCAGTATTTT. As protein: CATSGALRLAGRTDTQYF. The chain links TRBV24-1 to TRBJ2-3; 11 bases fit TRBD2. The trim removed 7 bases at V and 3 bases at J, leaving 14 bases unmatched. The CDR3 contains 18 residues. Germline V CDR1 and CDR2: KGHDR, SFDVKD.

This sequence joins TRBV9 and TRBJ2-2; possibly TRBD2 for D (6 bases). Germline V gene sequence: CDR1 SGDLS, CDR2 YYNGEE. The CDR3 runs 16 residues. Between the trimmed V and J ends, which lost 6 bases and 2 bases, there was a span of 17 bases. CDR3 coding DNA: TGTGCCAGCAACAACCGGGGGTGGGATAACACCGGGGAGCTGTTTTTT. Protein sequence: CASNNRGWDNTGELFF.

This sequence joins TRBV19 and TRBJ2-7; 7 bases match TRBD2. Germline trimming cut 7 bases from V and 6 bases from J; bases unmatched to any gene: 12. Germline V gene data show CDR1 as LNHDA and CDR2 as SQIVND (reference sequence). The length of the CDR3 is 14 residues. CDR3 amino acids: CASTKTAGSGEQYF. The CDR3 coding sequence is TGTGCCAGTACCAAAACAGCGGGATCGGGCGAGCAGTACTTC.

The rearrangement uses TRBV11-2 and TRBJ2-7; 11 bases line up with TRBD2. Germline CDR1 SGHAT, CDR2 FQNNGV. The J segment lost 2 bases and the V segment lost 5 bases, leaving 8 bases of the junction unmatched. The CDR3 runs to 16 residues. The CDR3 spells CASSPTWTSGPYEQYF. The DNA for the CDR3 is TGTGCCAGCAGCCCGACGTGGACTAGCGGGCCCTACGAGCAGTACTTC.

The chain couples TRBV7-9 to TRBJ1-2; no clear D. The CDR3 has 12 residues. V was cut by 6 bases and J by 2 bases, with 7 bases left in between. Germline CDR1 and CDR2: SEHNR and FQNEAQ (reference sequence). The CDR3 loop reads CASRTENYGYTF. The CDR3, as DNA: TGTGCCAGCAGAACAGAAAACTATGGCTACACCTTC.

V usage is TRBV4-3 and J usage is TRBJ1-1; D unclear. CDR1 and CDR2 from the germline V gene are LGHNA and YSLEER. CDR3 length: 16 amino acids. Trimming left V 2 bases short and J 2 bases short, with 15 bases between. CDR3 DNA: TGCGCCAGCAGCCAATTCGTGGGTCAGGCCAACACTGAAGCTTTCTTT. Residues: CASSQFVGQANTEAFF.

The gene calls are TRBV7-9 and TRBJ1-5; the D gene is possibly TRBD1 (6 bases). The CDR3 extends over 15 amino acids. The germline CDR1 and CDR2 sequences are SEHNR and FQNEAQ (reference sequence). Trimming shortened V by 1 base and J by 2 bases, and 9 bases separated the two germline ends. The CDR3 here is CASSLGGGGNQPQHF. CDR3 sequence (DNA): TGTGCCAGCAGCTTAGGAGGGGGTGGCAATCAGCCCCAGCATTTT.

Points on this clone: The same CDR3 also results from other DNA sequences found in this sample. The CDR3 here is CASSFGQGDSYEQYF. The CDR3 DNA reads TGTGCCAGCAGCTTCGGGCAGGGGGATTCCTACGAGCAGTACTTC. This chain connects TRBV7-3 to TRBJ2-7, with 7 bases that match TRBD1. The CDR3 length is 15 residues. Per the germline V gene, CDR1 is SGHTA and CDR2 is FQGTGA. Unmatched junction bases numbered 6, after V lost 3 bases and J lost 1 base.

The genes are TRBV11-1 and TRBJ2-7; 8 nucleotides agree with TRBD1. Germline V gives CDR1 SGHAT, CDR2 FQDESV (reference sequence). The CDR3 contains 14 residues. V gave up 4 bases and J gave up 2 bases; unmatched junction bases: 4. CDR3 amino acids: CASSSWDRTYEQYF. The CDR3 nucleotides are TGTGCCAGCAGCTCATGGGACAGGACCTACGAGCAGTACTTC.

The rearrangement uses TRBV4-1 and TRBJ1-1; D is unclear. V lost 4 bases and J 3 bases, leaving 9 bases between the germline ends. Germline V gives CDR1 MGHRA, CDR2 YSYEKL. The length of the CDR3 is 13 residues. CDR3 protein: CASSLLRYTEAFF. In DNA, the CDR3 is TGCGCCAGCAGCCTCTTACGGTACACTGAAGCTTTCTTT.

V gene TRBV6-5 combines with J gene TRBJ1-2, with a possible D match to TRBD1 (5 bases). This CDR3 is 14 amino acids long. The V gene lost 8 bases and the J gene lost 7 bases, with 20 bases spanning the gap. CDR1 is MNHEY, CDR2 SVGAGI, per germline. The CDR3: CASRRAGRGTGYTF. For the CDR3, the DNA is TGTGCCAGCCGTCGGGCTGGACGGGGGACTGGCTACACCTTC.

This clone appeared once. The genes are TRBV6-2 or TRBV6-3 and TRBJ2-7; 8 nucleotides match TRBD1. The CDR3 is made up of 15 amino acids. V was clipped by 2 bases and J by 3 bases; unmatched bases: 6. Germline lookup yields CDR1 MNHEY and CDR2 SVGEGT. The DNA of the CDR3 is TGTGCCAGCAGTTACGTGGTGACAGGGGTCTACGAGCAGTACTTC. Translating gives CASSYVVTGVYEQYF.

The chain has TRBV27 and TRBJ2-7; weak D call: TRBD1 (6 bases). V shed 3 bases and J shed 2 bases, with 17 bases lying between them. Germline V gene data show CDR1 as MNHEY and CDR2 as SMNVEV (reference sequence). This CDR3 spans 16 amino acids. Written as DNA, the CDR3 is TGTGCCAGCAGTTTCTATAACAACGACAGGCCCTACGAGCAGTACTTC. This translates into CASSFYNNDRPYEQYF.